The 26 T cell receptor beta chains listed next were all sequenced from one sample in a study of T cell responses to AZD1222 COVID-19 vaccine. Generated by immunoSEQ multiplex PCR, the TCRdb table keeps only in-frame clones and is missing some. The sample lists 95,000 to 110,000 clones, about 90% seen once, with 20% to 25% in the top ten. Sequencing used peripheral blood, obtained on day 0 of AZD1222 vaccination. These receptors all stem from an adult in good health.

The chain recombines TRBV18 with TRBJ2-5; D is unresolved. The CDR3 covers 15 residues. Germline CDR1 reads KGHSH; CDR2 reads LQKENI. Deletions cut 2 bases from V and 5 bases from J, with 15 bases between. The CDR3 protein is CASSPEIPVGETQYF. DNA of the CDR3: TGTGCCAGCTCACCAGAAATCCCCGTGGGGGAGACCCAGTACTTC.

The gene calls are TRBV4-1 and TRBJ1-2; D is unresolved. The germline CDR1 and CDR2 sequences are MGHRA and YSYEKL. V lost 0 bases and J lost 3, with 8 bases in between. The CDR3 extends over 14 amino acids. The CDR3 DNA sequence: TGCGCCAGCAGCCAAGATTTTGGGTACTATGGCTACACCTTC. Translating it yields CASSQDFGYYGYTF.

This clone was seen only a few times. This chain joins TRBV9 and TRBJ1-3; no definite D call. Germline V gene lookup returns CDR1 SGDLS and CDR2 YYNGEE. This CDR3 is built from 14 residues. The V end was cut by 0 bases, the J end by 4 bases, with 8 bases between. In DNA form, the CDR3 reads TGTGCCAGCAGCGTAGTCGGAGGGGGAAACACCATATATTTT. It yields the protein CASSVVGGGNTIYF. The variable domain in full, with the rest retrieved from reference TRBV9 and TRBJ1-3, is DSGVTQTPKHLITATGQRVTLRCSPRSGDLSVYWYQQSLDQGLQFLIQYYNGEERAKGNILERFSAQQFPDLHSELNLSSLELGDSALYFCASSVVGGGNTIYFGEGSWLTVV.

The genes are TRBV27 and TRBJ1-6; TRBD1 might be the D (5 bases). The CDR3 covers 15 residues. Per germline, CDR1 MNHEY and CDR2 SMNVEV (reference sequence). V lost 5 bases to trimming and J lost 7 bases, with 15 bases between them. Here the CDR3 reads CASSILGDSNSPLHF. CDR3 sequence (DNA): TGTGCCAGCAGTATCTTAGGTGACAGCAATTCACCCCTCCACTTT.

This chain connects TRBV5-4 to TRBJ2-7; 8 positions agree with TRBD1. From germline, CDR1 is SGHNT and CDR2 YYREEE (reference sequence). The CDR3 sequence is 15 residues long. Unmatched junction bases numbered 6, after V lost 0 bases and J lost 4 bases. The CDR3 DNA sequence: TGTGCCAGCAGCTTGGACCCAGGGGGCAGATACGAGCAGTACTTC. Amino acids: CASSLDPGGRYEQYF.

The J gene is TRBJ1-1, the V gene TRBV9, with 8 bases lining up with TRBD1. The CDR3 runs to 16 residues. CDR1 and CDR2 (germline): SGDLS, YYNGEE. V gave up 4 bases and J gave up 0 bases; unmatched junction bases: 8. The CDR3 is CASSSSPGGLNTEAFF. The CDR3, as DNA: TGTGCCAGCAGCTCCTCGCCAGGGGGCCTGAACACTGAAGCTTTCTTT.

The V and J genes are TRBV27 and TRBJ2-7; 8 bases align to TRBD2. The CDR3 sequence is 13 residues long. V shed 3 bases and J 5 bases; nucleotides not matched to a gene: 3. CDR1 is MNHEY and CDR2 is SMNVEV in the germline V gene (reference sequence). The DNA of the CDR3 is TGTGCCAGCAGTTTCGACGGGAGGGACGAGCAGTACTTC. It specifies CASSFDGRDEQYF.

The V call is TRBV10-3, the J call TRBJ2-7; no clear D gene. V lost 6 bases and J lost 2, with 5 bases in between. Germline CDR1 and CDR2: ENHRY and SYGVKD. The CDR3 length is 11 residues. CDR3 in DNA: TGTGCCATCAGCCAGACCTACGAGCAGTACTTC. It specifies CAISQTYEQYF.

In its sample, this clone was seen a few times. This rearrangement joins TRBV11-1 to TRBJ2-7, with no clear D. The CDR3 consists of 12 residues. The V end was cut by 5 bases, the J end by 5 bases, with 10 bases between. Looked up from germline, CDR1 is SGHAT and CDR2 is FQDESV (reference sequence). The CDR3 nucleotides are TGTGCCAGCAGCCCGAGCAACCACGAGCAGTACTTC. Amino acid sequence: CASSPSNHEQYF.

J is TRBJ2-5 and V is TRBV5-1, with D unclear. Germline values: CDR1 SGHRS, CDR2 YFSETQ. The V end lost 1 base, the J end lost 2 bases, and 21 bases lay between the germline ends. This CDR3 has 18 residues. CDR3 in amino acids: CASSLSDIGRIRQETQYF. The CDR3, as DNA: TGCGCCAGCAGCTTGAGTGATATTGGAAGGATTAGACAAGAGACCCAGTACTTC.

The V call is TRBV5-6, the J call TRBJ2-7, with D perhaps assigned TRBD1 or TRBD2 (5 bases each). V was cut by 0 bases and J by 7 bases, with 14 bases left in between. The germline V gene has CDR1 SGHDT and CDR2 YYEEEE. This CDR3 has 14 amino acids. The DNA for the CDR3 is TGTGCCAGCAGCTTGGTGTATGGGACCTCGGAGCAGTACTTC. Protein product: CASSLVYGTSEQYF.

The J gene is TRBJ2-2, the V gene TRBV29-1, with TRBD1 matching 7 bases. V was pared by 4 bases and J by 1 base, with 6 bases of the junction left unmatched. The CDR3 contains 15 residues. The V gene's germline CDR1 is SQVTM and CDR2 ANQGSEA. The DNA of the CDR3 is TGCAGCGTTGTGGACAGGTTCGAGAACACCGGGGAGCTGTTTTTT. It translates to CSVVDRFENTGELFF.

The chain uses TRBV11-2 and TRBJ2-1, with 10 bases fitting TRBD2. With 7 bases clipped from V and 9 bases from J, the junction kept 6 bases outside the gene matches. The CDR3 has 13 residues. Per the germline V gene, CDR1 is SGHAT and CDR2 is FQNNGV. CDR3 amino acids: CASTNKRGGEQFF. CDR3 DNA sequence: TGTGCCAGCACCAACAAGCGGGGGGGTGAGCAGTTCTTC.

This clone was observed a few times. CDR3: CASRRRGSNQPQHF. In DNA form, the CDR3 reads TGTGCCAGTAGACGCAGGGGCAGCAATCAGCCCCAGCATTTT. V and J are TRBV19 and TRBJ1-5, with D perhaps TRBD1 (6 bases). CDR1 and CDR2 from the germline V gene are LNHDA and SQIVND (reference sequence). The CDR3 covers 14 residues. V dropped 6 bases and J dropped 1 base, with 10 bases sitting between them.

The J gene is TRBJ1-1, the V gene TRBV5-1; D is undetermined. Between the trimmed V and J ends, which lost 1 base and 3 bases, there was a span of 4 bases. CDR1 SGHRS and CDR2 YFSETQ come from the germline V gene. The CDR3 spans 12 residues. Here the CDR3 reads CASSLRDTEAFF. DNA of the CDR3: TGCGCCAGCAGCTTGAGGGACACTGAAGCTTTCTTT.

The chain recombines TRBV5-1 with TRBJ2-3, with 11 bases fitting TRBD2. Germline V gene sequence: CDR1 SGHRS, CDR2 YFSETQ. The junction had 6 bases not matched to a gene; V was cut back by 0 bases and J by 6 bases. CDR3 length equals 16 residues. The CDR3 protein is CASSLDTSGGPDTQYF. The DNA of the CDR3 is TGCGCCAGCAGCTTGGATACTAGCGGGGGCCCCGATACGCAGTATTTT.

This chain uses TRBV29-1 with TRBJ2-5, with 8 nucleotides matching TRBD1. The CDR3 consists of 15 residues. Trimming at V came to 1 base and at J to 5 bases, leaving 9 bases not matched to a gene. Germline CDR1 SQVTM, CDR2 ANQGSEA. The CDR3 sequence is CSVEVGSGGRETQYF. The DNA for the CDR3 is TGCAGCGTTGAAGTAGGCTCAGGGGGCCGGGAGACCCAGTACTTC.

This rearrangement joins TRBV5-5 to TRBJ2-6, with D unclear. Trimming shortened V by 4 bases and J by 0 bases, and 8 bases separated the two germline ends. Germline lookup yields CDR1 SGHKS and CDR2 YYEKEE (reference sequence). The CDR3 runs to 15 residues. The CDR3 protein is CASSRPHSGANVLTF. In nucleotides, the CDR3 is TGTGCCAGCAGCCGGCCCCACTCTGGGGCCAACGTCCTGACTTTC.

V usage is TRBV20-1 and J usage is TRBJ2-1; D is undetermined. This CDR3 comprises 11 residues. Trimming shortened V by 4 bases and J by 10 bases, and 11 bases separated the two germline ends. Germline-derived CDR1 and CDR2 are DFQATT and SNEGSKA (reference sequence). This CDR3 is CSATPIIEQFF. CDR3 nucleotide sequence: TGCAGTGCTACCCCAATTATAGAGCAGTTCTTC.

The CDR3 loop is CASSYGHQPQHF. The CDR3 DNA is TGTGCCAGTAGTTATGGGCATCAGCCCCAGCATTTT. The chain links TRBV19 to TRBJ1-5; D is uncertain. The V end was cut by 5 bases, the J end by 5 bases, with 7 bases between. The germline gives CDR1 LNHDA, CDR2 SQIVND (reference sequence). The CDR3 spans 12 residues.

The chain joins TRBV29-1 to TRBJ1-4; D call uncertain. Trimming removed 0 bases at V and 7 bases at J, with 12 bases between. Germline V lookup: CDR1 SQVTM, CDR2 ANQGSEA. The CDR3 contains 14 residues. The DNA of the CDR3 is TGCAGCGTTGAAGATCTTAGCCCATTTGAAAAACTGTTTTTT. Its translation is CSVEDLSPFEKLFF.

This chain connects TRBV6-5 to TRBJ1-1, with D perhaps matching TRBD1 (5 bases). Trimming took off 7 bases at V and 2 bases at J, with 11 bases between the two ends. Germline V lookup: CDR1 MNHEY, CDR2 SVGAGI. This CDR3 contains 13 residues. The CDR3 DNA is TGTGCCAGCACGGGACGGGAAAACACTGAAGCTTTCTTT. Residues: CASTGRENTEAFF.

CDR3 DNA: TGTGCCAGCACCCCCCTCCCGGGGGGGGCGGTCGCAGATACGCAGTATTTT. Translating it yields CASTPLPGGAVADTQYF. The V call is TRBV19, the J call TRBJ2-3; 8 bases are shared with TRBD2. V was clipped by 9 bases and J by 4 bases; unmatched bases: 18. The germline V gene has CDR1 LNHDA and CDR2 SQIVND (reference sequence). The CDR3 is 17 residues long.

This rearrangement joins TRBV5-6 to TRBJ1-6, with 8 bases that match TRBD1. V dropped 4 bases and J dropped 1; count of bases not matched to a gene: 4. This CDR3 is 16 amino acids long. Germline loops: CDR1 SGHDT, CDR2 YYEEEE. The CDR3 spells CASSPDRGSYNSPLHF. CDR3 sequence (DNA): TGTGCCAGCAGCCCCGACAGGGGATCCTATAATTCACCCCTCCACTTT.

The rearrangement uses TRBV5-1 and TRBJ2-1, with TRBD1 identical over 7 bases. The CDR3 spans 17 residues. Germline V gives CDR1 SGHRS, CDR2 YFSETQ. The V segment lost 7 bases and the J segment 5 bases; nucleotides outside the gene matches: 18. CDR3 sequence: CASHKSGQATLNNEQFF. The CDR3 DNA reads as TGCGCCAGCCACAAATCCGGACAGGCCACGCTGAACAATGAGCAGTTCTTC.

The rearrangement joins TRBV5-4 to TRBJ2-3; a weak D match, TRBD1 (6 bases). CDR3 length equals 14 residues. V was shortened by 9 bases and J by 2 bases, with 16 bases between the two germline ends. Germline CDR1 and CDR2: SGHNT and YYREEE (reference sequence). The CDR3, as DNA: TGTGCCACAACGATGGACAGATTCACAGATACGCAGTATTTT. It specifies CATTMDRFTDTQYF.